This TCR beta chain was sequenced in a study of shared clonotypes between healthy human individuals. CD45RA-negative memory and CD45RA+ naive subsets were split from the CD4+ cells. Germline V gene lookup returns CDR1 MNHEY and CDR2 SVGAGI. The germline V and J ends were trimmed by 6 bases and 8 bases, with 7 bases remaining between them. This CDR3 is 11 amino acids long. Generated by immunoSEQ multiplex PCR, the TCRdb table keeps only in-frame clones and is missing some. The repertoire holds millions of clones, with 90% to 95% as singletons. Comments on this clone: As yet, its antigen is unknown.

Overall study results and limits: Some clonotypes were shared by all four sorted-subset donors, while others were not shared. The non-shared ones had lower generation probabilities than the shared ones.

The sample consisted of naive CD4+ T cells sorted from blood. Specified subset: CD45RA+ positively selected. The rearrangement links TRBV6-5 to TRBJ1-4; D gene ambiguous. The receptor comes from a man aged 18 to 30 in good health. CDR3 sequence (DNA): TGTGCCAGCAGGTCACAGGAAAAACTGTTTTTT. Its translation is CASRSQEKLFF.